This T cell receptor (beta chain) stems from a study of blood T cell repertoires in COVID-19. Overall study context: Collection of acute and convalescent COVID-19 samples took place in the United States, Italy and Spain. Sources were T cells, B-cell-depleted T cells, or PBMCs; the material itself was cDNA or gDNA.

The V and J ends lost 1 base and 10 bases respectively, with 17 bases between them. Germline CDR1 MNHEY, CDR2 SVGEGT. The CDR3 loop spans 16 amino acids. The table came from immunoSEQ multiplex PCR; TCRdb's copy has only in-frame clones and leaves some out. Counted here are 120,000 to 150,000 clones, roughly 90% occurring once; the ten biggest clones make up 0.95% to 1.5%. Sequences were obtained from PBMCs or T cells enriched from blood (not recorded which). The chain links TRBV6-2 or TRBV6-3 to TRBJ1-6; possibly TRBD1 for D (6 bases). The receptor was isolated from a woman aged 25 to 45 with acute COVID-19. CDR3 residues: CASSYFGTSTNSPLHF. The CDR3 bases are TGTGCCAGCAGTTACTTTGGGACATCGACGAACTCACCCCTCCACTTT.